Below, 20 T cell receptor beta chains from the same sample are listed, as sequenced in a study of cytomegalovirus exposure and HLA in healthy donors. The PCR ran on 60 Vbeta and 13 Jbeta primers. Sequenced by immunoSEQ multiplex PCR; TCRdb stores in-frame clones only, minus some. The top ten clones hold roughly 4% of a sample with approximately 170,000 clones, 80% to 85% of them seen once. The specimen was PBMCs. These receptors came from a man aged 45-65 years in good health and CMV-seropositive.

V and J are TRBV6-1 and TRBJ2-1; TRBD1 might be the D (5 bases). V gave up 6 bases and J gave up 2 bases, with 14 bases separating them. This CDR3 has 15 amino acids. Looked up from germline, CDR1 is MNHNS and CDR2 is SASEGT. The CDR3 spells CASRGPAGAYNEQFF. CDR3 sequence (DNA): TGTGCCAGCAGGGGGCCGGCAGGCGCCTACAATGAGCAGTTCTTC.

The rearrangement joins TRBV19 to TRBJ2-5; 10 bases are shared with TRBD2. With V trimmed by 10 bases and J by 4 bases, 12 bases remained unmatched. The CDR3 runs to 15 residues. Germline V gene lookup returns CDR1 LNHDA and CDR2 SQIVND (reference sequence). The CDR3 DNA follows: TGTGCCACCCGTCCTAGCGGGAGCTGGGGAGAGACCCAGTACTTC. Translating it yields CATRPSGSWGETQYF.

The chain carries TRBV18 and TRBJ2-2; D call uncertain. Per germline, CDR1 KGHSH and CDR2 LQKENI. This CDR3 spans 15 amino acids. V was shortened by 1 base and J by 6 bases, with 12 bases between the two germline ends. In DNA, the CDR3 is TGTGCCAGCTCACCACAGCCAGCGCGCGCCGGGGAGCTGTTTTTT. It is translated as CASSPQPARAGELFF.

The chain recombines TRBV7-3 with TRBJ2-1, with 11 bases matching TRBD2. With 5 bases clipped from V and 5 bases from J, the junction kept 5 bases outside the gene matches. Germline V gives CDR1 SGHTA, CDR2 FQGTGA. This CDR3 comprises 15 residues. CDR3 loop: CASSITSGGNNEQFF. In DNA, the CDR3 is TGTGCCAGCAGCATCACTAGCGGGGGAAACAATGAGCAGTTCTTC.

This sequence joins TRBV7-3 and TRBJ2-7; D is unresolved. Germline V CDR1 and CDR2: SGHTA, FQGTGA. V lost 2 bases, J lost 4 bases, and 15 bases lay in between. CDR3 size: 15 residues. In DNA form, the CDR3 reads TGTGCCAGCAGCTTAGGTCCCGGTCGCCAATACGAGCAGTACTTC. It is translated as CASSLGPGRQYEQYF.

The chain uses TRBV15 and TRBJ2-5, with D possibly TRBD1 on 5 matching bases. V was clipped by 0 bases and J by 1 base, with 12 bases between them. The CDR3 is 16 residues long. From germline, CDR1 is LNHNV and CDR2 YYDKDF (reference sequence). This CDR3 reads CATSRDDSWLQETQYF. CDR3 sequence (DNA): TGTGCCACCAGCAGAGATGACAGTTGGCTCCAAGAGACCCAGTACTTC.

The DNA for the CDR3 is TGTGCCAGCAGCAAAGTGGAGGCTGGGTATAATGAAAAACTGTTTTTT. Translated: CASSKVEAGYNEKLFF. V is TRBV21-1 and J is TRBJ1-4. TRBV21-1 is a pseudogene locus. The CDR3 runs to 16 residues.

This chain uses TRBV11-1 with TRBJ2-1; 8 positions agree with TRBD2. The J segment lost 6 bases and the V segment lost 0 bases, leaving 1 base of the junction unmatched. Germline CDR1 reads SGHAT; CDR2 reads FQDESV (reference sequence). The length of the CDR3 is 14 residues. The CDR3 loop reads CASSLAGTSNEQFF. Here the CDR3 DNA reads TGTGCCAGCAGCTTAGCTGGGACTAGCAATGAGCAGTTCTTC.

This clone was counted between two and nine times. This sequence joins TRBV19 and TRBJ2-2; possibly TRBD1 for D (6 bases). Per the germline V gene, CDR1 is LNHDA and CDR2 is SQIVND (reference sequence). V lost 6 bases and J 7 bases, leaving 21 bases between the germline ends. CDR3 length: 16 residues. The CDR3 sequence: CASRTRDMIENGELFF. CDR3 DNA sequence: TGTGCCAGTAGAACCCGGGACATGATAGAAAACGGGGAGCTGTTTTTT.

The CDR3 DNA sequence: TGTGCCAGCAGCCAGGGGACAGTCTCCTACGAGCAGTACTTC. Translating gives CASSQGTVSYEQYF. The chain couples TRBV5-6 to TRBJ2-7; 7 bases are a match to TRBD1. The CDR3 sequence is 14 residues long. V was pared by 4 bases and J by 0 bases, with 4 bases of the junction left unmatched. Per the germline V gene, CDR1 is SGHDT and CDR2 is YYEEEE.

Only a few counts were recorded for this clone. This chain joins TRBV9 and TRBJ2-2, with TRBD2 identical over 9 bases. Germline-derived CDR1 and CDR2 are SGDLS and YYNGEE. The CDR3 sequence is 17 residues long. V shed 0 bases, J shed 4 bases, and the junction held 7 bases outside the gene matches. Written as DNA, the CDR3 is TGTGCCAGCAGCGTAGTAGCTAGCGGGACGGGCACCGGGGAGCTGTTTTTT. This codes for CASSVVASGTGTGELFF.

The chain employs TRBV27 and TRBJ2-1; weak D call: TRBD2 (6 bases). V dropped 6 bases and J dropped 0 bases, with 15 bases sitting between them. CDR1 is MNHEY, CDR2 SMNVEV, per germline (reference sequence). This CDR3 spans 16 amino acids. CDR3 nucleotides: TGTGCCAGCAGCGCGGGGTACAGGAGCTCCTACAATGAGCAGTTCTTC. Translating it yields CASSAGYRSSYNEQFF.

This clone was recorded a few times. The chain carries TRBV7-8 and TRBJ1-4, with D possibly TRBD1 on 6 matching bases. Trimming took off 5 bases at V and 5 bases at J, with 18 bases between the two ends. CDR3 size: 16 residues. The germline CDR1 and CDR2 sequences are SGHVS and FQNEAQ. The CDR3 DNA is TGTGCCAGCAGCACTACCAGGGGACGGGTAAATGAAAAACTGTTTTTT. This encodes CASSTTRGRVNEKLFF.

V usage is TRBV11-1 and J usage is TRBJ2-3; a weak D match, TRBD2 (5 bases). V was cut by 1 base and J by 3 bases, with 11 bases left in between. CDR3 length: 15 amino acids. CDR1 SGHAT and CDR2 FQDESV come from the germline V gene (reference sequence). The CDR3 spells CASSLVGIGTDTQYF. The CDR3 bases are TGTGCCAGCAGCTTAGTCGGGATTGGTACAGATACGCAGTATTTT.

The rearrangement uses TRBV6-5 and TRBJ2-5, with D maybe TRBD1 (5 bases). This CDR3 is 15 amino acids long. Trimming cost V 6 bases and J 5 bases, with 19 bases left between them. Germline V CDR1 and CDR2: MNHEY, SVGAGI. Written as DNA, the CDR3 is TGTGCCAGCAGCCCGGTTGGCAGGGTTTCGGAGACCCAGTACTTC. Its protein product is CASSPVGRVSETQYF.

The J gene is TRBJ1-1, the V gene TRBV2; 8 positions match TRBD1. This CDR3 is built from 17 residues. J was trimmed by 1 base and V by 6 bases; bases with no gene match: 13. Germline CDR1 and CDR2: SNHLY and FYNNEI. CDR3 DNA sequence: TGTGCCAGCAGGGAAACACCGGGACAGGCAACGAACACTGAAGCTTTCTTT. It specifies CASRETPGQATNTEAFF. Full variable domain (remainder filled in from reference TRBV2 and TRBJ1-1): EPEVTQTPSHQVTQMGQEVILRCVPISNHLYFYWYRQILGQKVEFLVSFYNNEISEKSEIFDDQFSVERPDGSNFTLKIRSTKLEDSAMYFCASRETPGQATNTEAFFGQGTRLTVV.

The J gene is TRBJ2-7, the V gene TRBV30, with 11 bases matching TRBD1. The J segment lost 0 bases and the V segment lost 2 bases, leaving 12 bases of the junction unmatched. CDR3 length: 18 residues. Germline V gene data show CDR1 as GTSNPN and CDR2 as SVGIG (reference sequence). The CDR3: CAWSTGQGAFLSSYEQYF. In DNA form, the CDR3 reads TGTGCCTGGAGTACCGGACAGGGGGCCTTTCTTAGCTCCTACGAGCAGTACTTC.

The V and J genes are TRBV7-2 and TRBJ2-7, with D unclear. Trimming stripped 5 bases from V and 4 bases from J, with 6 bases between. This CDR3 comprises 11 residues. CDR1 is SGHTA, CDR2 FQGNSA, per germline. The CDR3 DNA reads TGTGCCAGCAGCAAGGAGTACGAGCAGTACTTC. It specifies CASSKEYEQYF.

The V call is TRBV9, the J call TRBJ2-7, with 11 positions matching TRBD2. Germline CDR1 reads SGDLS; CDR2 reads YYNGEE. CDR3 size: 14 residues. Germline trimming cut 0 bases from V and 9 bases from J; bases unmatched to any gene: 5. CDR3 region: CASSVEGSGGAQYF. Here the CDR3 DNA reads TGTGCCAGCAGCGTAGAGGGTAGCGGGGGGGCGCAGTACTTC.

This chain uses TRBV28 with TRBJ2-2, with 9 bases that match TRBD1. Germline-derived CDR1 and CDR2 are MDHEN and SYDVKM. The CDR3 consists of 18 residues. The V segment lost 0 bases and the J segment 1 base; nucleotides outside the gene matches: 6. For the CDR3, the DNA is TGTGCCAGCAGTTTATGGGGACAGGGCCGATTGAACACCGGGGAGCTGTTTTTT. This gives the protein CASSLWGQGRLNTGELFF.